The next 19 T cell receptor beta chains were all read from a single sample in a study of CD8 T cells in Susac syndrome. The RNA input was about 0.5 to 1 ug, and it was reverse transcribed with random hexamers. TCRdb fed the immunoSEQ multiplex PCR reads into MiXCR, producing one record per CDR3 protein. The table shows some 170,000 distinct CDR3 sequences, with approximately 95% occurring only once. Sequencing was performed on CD4+ T cells from PBMCs. The receptors come from a human donor with multiple sclerosis.

The V gene is TRBV6-2 or TRBV6-3, the J gene TRBJ1-1; D not certain. V was clipped by 4 bases and J by 11 bases, with 11 bases between them. CDR1 and CDR2 (germline): MNHEY, SVGEGT. The CDR3 is made up of 11 amino acids. CDR3 loop: CASSSYQVAFF. DNA for the CDR3: TGTGCCAGCAGTTCCTACCAGGTGGCTTTCTTT.

V and J are TRBV9 and TRBJ2-1, with TRBD2 matching 11 bases. V lost 2 bases to trimming and J lost 9 bases; unmatched junction nucleotides: 7. This CDR3 is 15 amino acids long. Germline CDR1 reads SGDLS; CDR2 reads YYNGEE. This CDR3 reads CASSVSGRASGEQFF. The CDR3 DNA sequence: TGTGCCAGCAGCGTTAGCGGGAGGGCTTCCGGTGAGCAGTTCTTC.

The rearrangement uses TRBV14 and TRBJ2-2; no clear D. Trimming removed 1 base from V and 5 bases from J, with 8 bases in between. The CDR3 sequence is 14 residues long. CDR1 SGHDN and CDR2 FVKESK come from the germline V gene. DNA of the CDR3: TGTGCCAGCAGCCAAGGGGTACGAACCGGGGAGCTGTTTTTT. It codes for CASSQGVRTGELFF.

This clonotype was seen once. The rearrangement links TRBV7-2 to TRBJ2-2; possible D gene TRBD1, 6 bases. Germline V gene sequence: CDR1 SGHTA, CDR2 FQGNSA. The CDR3 loop spans 14 amino acids. Trimming cost V 3 bases and J 5 bases, with 10 bases left between them. CDR3 residues: CASSFGTSTGELFF. The CDR3 region has the DNA TGTGCCAGCAGCTTCGGGACATCAACCGGGGAGCTGTTTTTT.

The gene calls are TRBV28 and TRBJ1-1; D may be TRBD1 (5 bases). The V end lost 6 bases, the J end lost 5 bases, and 19 bases lay between the germline ends. The CDR3 has 15 residues. The germline V gene has CDR1 MDHEN and CDR2 SYDVKM. The CDR3 reads CASSGGPGWRTEAFF. The CDR3 nucleotides read TGTGCCAGCAGCGGGGGTCCAGGGTGGAGGACTGAAGCTTTCTTT.

This clonotype was seen just once. The V gene is TRBV29-1, the J gene TRBJ2-3; 7 bases are a match to TRBD2. V trimming: 7 bases; J trimming: 2 bases; junction bases outside the gene matches: 12. From germline, CDR1 is SQVTM and CDR2 ANQGSEA. The CDR3 is 15 residues long. In DNA, the CDR3 is TGCAGCGCCCAGCGGGTAGCGGGCCTCACAGATACGCAGTATTTT. It yields the protein CSAQRVAGLTDTQYF.

The chain joins TRBV20-1 to TRBJ1-2; 9 positions agree with TRBD1. Germline CDR1 and CDR2: DFQATT and SNEGSKA (reference sequence). Losses at the gene ends were 6 bases for V and 7 bases for J; bases not matched to a gene: 9. This CDR3 has 13 amino acids. The CDR3 DNA sequence: TGCAGTGCAGAGACAGGGGGTGGTGGTGGCTACACCTTC. Protein sequence: CSAETGGGGGYTF.

This chain connects TRBV7-9 to TRBJ2-3; D possibly corresponds to TRBD2 (7 bases). V lost 5 bases and J 0 bases, leaving 12 bases between the germline ends. Germline CDR1 and CDR2: SEHNR and FQNEAQ (reference sequence). This CDR3 region has 15 residues. Written as DNA, the CDR3 is TGTGCCAGCAGCCGCGGGGGCGATAGCACAGATACGCAGTATTTT. Its translation is CASSRGGDSTDTQYF. The entire variable domain, with the rest obtained from reference TRBV7-9 and TRBJ2-3, is as follows: DTGVSQNPRHKITKRGQNVTFRCDPISEHNRLYWYRQTLGQGPEFLTYFQNEAQLEKSRLLSDRFSAERPKGSFSTLEIQRTEQGDSAMYLCASSRGGDSTDTQYFGPGTRLTVL.

V is TRBV20-1 and J is TRBJ2-5; either TRBD1 or TRBD2 may fit D (5 bases each). The germline CDR1 and CDR2 sequences are DFQATT and SNEGSKA (reference sequence). V lost 5 bases, J lost 0 bases, and 10 bases lay in between. The CDR3 is made up of 13 amino acids. The CDR3, as DNA: TGCAGTGCTGGGGGAAACCACCAAGAGACCCAGTACTTC. Translation gives CSAGGNHQETQYF.

The genes are TRBV5-1 and TRBJ2-7; either TRBD1 or TRBD2 may fit D (5 bases each). Germline V CDR1 and CDR2: SGHRS, YFSETQ. The CDR3 has 18 residues. Trimming removed 0 bases from V and 2 bases from J, with 21 bases in between. The CDR3 region is CASSLETGVGDAAYEQYF. Here the CDR3 DNA reads TGCGCCAGCAGCTTGGAGACTGGCGTTGGGGACGCCGCCTACGAGCAGTACTTC. Full variable domain (remainder filled in from reference TRBV5-1 and TRBJ2-7): KAGVTQTPRYLIKTRGQQVTLSCSPISGHRSVSWYQQTPGQGLQFLFEYFSETQRNKGNFPGRFSGRQFSNSRSEMNVSTLELGDSALYLCASSLETGVGDAAYEQYFGPGTRLTVT.

This chain connects TRBV15 to TRBJ1-6; TRBD1 is a possible D gene (5 bases). The V gene lost 0 bases and the J gene lost 9 bases, with 6 bases spanning the gap. Germline loops: CDR1 LNHNV, CDR2 YYDKDF (reference sequence). The CDR3 covers 13 residues. This CDR3 is CATSREGPSPLHF. The CDR3 DNA is TGTGCCACCAGCAGAGAGGGGCCTTCACCCCTCCACTTT.

The rearrangement uses TRBV28 and TRBJ1-5; D is undetermined. The ends were cut back, 2 bases at V and 4 bases at J, with 12 bases in the middle. Germline lookup yields CDR1 MDHEN and CDR2 SYDVKM. The CDR3 is 15 residues long. The CDR3 here is CASSLRRSWNQPQHF. CDR3 in DNA: TGTGCCAGCAGTTTAAGGAGGTCTTGGAATCAGCCCCAGCATTTT.

This sequence joins TRBV6-5 and TRBJ1-5; TRBD1 matches at 8 bases. Germline V gives CDR1 MNHEY, CDR2 SVGAGI. The trim removed 6 bases at V and 6 bases at J, leaving 4 bases unmatched. The CDR3 consists of 13 residues. The CDR3 region is CASRPDRGQPQHF. CDR3 DNA: TGTGCCAGCAGGCCTGACAGGGGTCAGCCCCAGCATTTT.

The rearrangement joins TRBV28 to TRBJ1-2; TRBD1 matches 7 bases. V was clipped by 10 bases and J by 6 bases; unmatched bases: 8. CDR3 length: 12 residues. Germline-derived CDR1 and CDR2 are MDHEN and SYDVKM. The CDR3 is CATTTGRNGYTF. Written as DNA, the CDR3 is TGTGCCACGACGACAGGGAGAAATGGCTACACCTTC.

The V gene is TRBV4-1, the J gene TRBJ2-5; no firm D call. The CDR3 runs to 15 residues. The V end lost 0 bases, the J end lost 5 bases, and 13 bases lay between the germline ends. CDR1 and CDR2 from the germline V gene are MGHRA and YSYEKL. CDR3 amino acids: CASSQDLRVRETQYF. CDR3 coding DNA: TGCGCCAGCAGCCAAGATCTCCGGGTTCGGGAGACCCAGTACTTC.

The V and J genes are TRBV7-9 and TRBJ1-2; D is unclear. The CDR3 sequence is 14 residues long. The germline V and J ends were trimmed by 4 bases and 0 bases, with 9 bases remaining between them. The germline V gene encodes CDR1 SEHNR and CDR2 FQNEAQ (reference sequence). This CDR3 reads CASSSGDTNYGYTF. The CDR3 nucleotides read TGTGCCAGCAGCTCCGGGGATACTAACTATGGCTACACCTTC. Supplemented by reference TRBV7-9 and TRBJ1-2, the full variable domain reads DTGVSQNPRHKITKRGQNVTFRCDPISEHNRLYWYRQTLGQGPEFLTYFQNEAQLEKSRLLSDRFSAERPKGSFSTLEIQRTEQGDSAMYLCASSSGDTNYGYTFGSGTRLTVV.

This CDR3 reads CSGGQGINEQYF. For the CDR3, the DNA is TGCAGCGGAGGACAGGGGATAAACGAGCAGTACTTC. The chain couples TRBV29-1 to TRBJ2-7; 9 positions agree with TRBD1. Losses at the gene ends were 7 bases for V and 5 bases for J; bases not matched to a gene: 6. Germline CDR1 and CDR2: SQVTM and ANQGSEA. The CDR3 is made up of 12 amino acids.

This sequence joins TRBV20-1 and TRBJ2-5, with TRBD2 matching over 8 bases. The V gene end was trimmed by 1 base and the J gene end by 1 base; junction bases not matched to a gene: 5. The CDR3 loop spans 15 amino acids. In germline, CDR1 is DFQATT, CDR2 SNEGSKA (reference sequence). Here the CDR3 DNA reads TGCAGTGCTAGAGCCAGTAGCGGGACCCAAGAGACCCAGTACTTC. Encoded protein: CSARASSGTQETQYF.

The rearrangement links TRBV30 to TRBJ2-6; a possible D gene is TRBD2 (5 bases). This CDR3 contains 15 residues. Germline loops: CDR1 GTSNPN, CDR2 SVGIG (reference sequence). V was cut by 4 bases and J by 2 bases, with 12 bases left in between. Written as DNA, the CDR3 is TGTGCCTGGAATACCGGTAGCGCTGGGGCCAACGTCCTGACTTTC. Amino acids: CAWNTGSAGANVLTF.